This paragraph reports one TCR beta chain. Its antigen target is currently unknown. Mismatch with germline at one junction end may stem from a read error. The record originates from a study of tumor-infiltrating lymphocytes in primary liver carcinoma (dated by TCRdb to 2017 to 2019). For the wider study: Hepatocellular carcinoma (four) or combined HCC and intrahepatic cholangiocarcinoma (one) was present in the five patients, who were three men and two women aged 30 to 69 years. Tumors of the five patients were stage T1-T3 N0M0 with maximum diameters of roughly 4.2 to 10 cm. Each sample produced about 3.5 to 7.5 million productive TCRbeta reads, and read depth showed no significant difference between tissue types. TCRbeta repertoire sequencing, expression microarrays and whole-exome sequencing were combined in the study across five regions of each liver tumor, with adjacent normal tissue and blood also included. A total of 35 specimens from 5 patients, comprising roughly 25 tumor regions, 5 adjacent noncancerous liver tissues and 5 peripheral blood samples, were covered by TCRbeta repertoire sequencing. To link TCRbeta repertoire diversity to the local molecular phenotype, the 20 to 25 tumor region samples were profiled with Agilent mRNA microarrays. Technical replicate repertoires showed high reproducibility, with mean shared-clone rates about 0.86 and correlation coefficients above 0.98. What the work shows at the level of the full study, not this receptor alone: With just a few patients in the study, the authors point out that the findings should be validated in a larger study. Only roughly 7.5-25% of top clones appeared in all five regions of a tumor, which suggests that tumor-infiltrating T cells are spatially heterogeneous. The top 250 clones made up a significantly larger repertoire fraction in tumors than in blood (p = 0.039). Because only the TCR beta chain was sequenced and unpaired alpha chains were not captured, true repertoire diversity is likely underestimated. Comparison of CD4+ and CD8+ T cell repertoires was precluded by the use of bulk unsorted samples. Repertoire overlap was found to be higher between tumor regions (mean approximately 35%) than between tumor-adjacent (around 17%) or tumor-blood (roughly 15%) pairs, consistent with antigen-driven expansion.

TCRbeta-specific cDNA was reverse-transcribed from 500 ng total RNA using a constant-region primer and ProtoScript II reverse transcriptase. Three nested multiplex PCR rounds, following a slightly modified ARM-PCR procedure, were used to build the TCRbeta libraries. The first two PCR rounds used multiplex TRBV1-TRBV30 forward primers with a Cbeta reverse primer, each for approximately 10 cycles. Sample barcodes and Illumina adapters were added in a final 25-cycle PCR with Deep VentR polymerase. Before sequencing, amplicons of 200-500 bp were gel-purified using a QIAquick gel extraction kit. TCRbeta amplicons were sequenced on an Illumina HiSeq 2500 with 250-bp paired-end reads. On the authors' methods: Quality trimming of reads was performed with Trimmomatic v0.33, and paired reads were merged with FLASH v1.2.11 so that full CDR3 sequences could be recovered. MiGEC v1.2.1b assigned V, D and J germline segments to the rearranged TCRbeta sequences. Clonotype statistics and Shannon-Wiener diversity indices were calculated with VDJtools v1.0.0. Except for diversity analysis, only the 250 most abundant clonotypes of each sample were used in subsequent analyses to reduce sampling bias. TCRdb reran the public reads through fastp at Q25 and MiXCR, keeping productive beta chains. Rows with a matching CDR3 protein are joined into one entry that keeps the most common DNA and genes. These V and J calls derive from TCRdb rather than the authors' analysis. Here the sample has tens of thousands of distinct CDR3 sequences; 70% to 80% occur a single time. The ten most abundant clones make up 35% to 40% of the sample.

CDR1 and CDR2 are read off the germline V gene as MNHEY and SVGAGI. The CDR3 holds 15 amino acids from the cysteine to the phenylalanine. Of the read, only the CDR3 DNA is kept; its 45 bases are in frame from base 1. Total RNA and DNA were co-extracted without cell sorting from around 20-30 mg of bulk tissue using the AllPrep DNA/RNA mini kit. Between November 2015 and March 2016, 4 or 5 patients in China with histopathologically diagnosed primary liver carcinoma had surgical resection. At the time of sampling, the patients were treatment-naive and had chronic HBV infection. Each tumor was sampled at five spatially separated regions: the superior, inferior, left-lateral and right-lateral poles and the tumor centre. According to histology, viable tumor cells made up more than 90% of every tumor sample. Fresh tumor and adjacent tissue pieces were bisected; one half was stored in RNAlater at -80°C, the other sent for histology.

In this chain, TRBV6-5 is recombined with TRBJ1-4; 5 matching bases give a weak D call of TRBD1. The sequenced sample was liver tumor tissue from sampling region 5. Reading the label with the study, this specimen's cell subset or site is: tumor region T5, tumor centre. The source of this sequence is a man aged 35-49 years with primary liver carcinoma and hepatitis B virus infection. The CDR3: CASSYRDVPNEKLFF. The sequenced DNA is TGTGCCAGCAGTTATCGGGACGTACCCAATGAAAAATTGTTTTTT.